Each of the 11 T cell receptor beta chains below was sequenced from the same sample in a study of blood T cell repertoires in COVID-19. Using immunoSEQ multiplex PCR, the repertoire was profiled, and TCRdb retains in-frame clones only, with some absent. The sample consists of 150,000 or so clones, approximately 91% of them appearing once. The specimen sequenced was peripheral blood. Receptors originate from a man aged 18 to 30 with acute or convalescent COVID-19.

For the CDR3, the DNA is TGTGCCAGCAGCTATAGACAGGCGACAGGCTACACCTTC. This codes for CASSYRQATGYTF. The genes are TRBV7-2 and TRBJ1-2; weak D call: TRBD1 (6 bases). Trimming removed 4 bases at V and 8 bases at J, with 14 bases between. This CDR3 is 13 amino acids long. Per the germline V gene, CDR1 is SGHTA and CDR2 is FQGNSA.

The rearrangement links TRBV5-1 to TRBJ2-7, with 7 bases matching TRBD1. The V segment lost 4 bases and the J segment 0 bases; nucleotides outside the gene matches: 7. This CDR3 has 15 residues. From germline, CDR1 is SGHRS and CDR2 YFSETQ. The CDR3 loop reads CASSQRDSGSYEQYF. In DNA, the CDR3 is TGCGCCAGCAGCCAGAGGGACAGCGGCTCCTACGAGCAGTACTTC.

This clone showed up just a few times. V is TRBV27 and J is TRBJ1-1; 7 bases agree with TRBD1. V was pared by 8 bases and J by 7 bases, with 19 bases of the junction left unmatched. This CDR3 comprises 16 residues. The V gene's germline CDR1 is MNHEY and CDR2 SMNVEV (reference sequence). The CDR3 DNA is TGTGCCAGCGGAAGGGGGCTCCAGATGTTTGCATATGAAGCTTTCTTT. Its protein product is CASGRGLQMFAYEAFF.

V gene TRBV29-1 combines with J gene TRBJ1-1; D is uncertain. The CDR3 is made up of 9 amino acids. The germline V gene has CDR1 SQVTM and CDR2 ANQGSEA. Between the trimmed V and J ends, which lost 6 bases and 5 bases, there was a span of 4 bases. CDR3 bases: TGCAGCGTCGGTACTGAAGCTTTCTTT. Translated: CSVGTEAFF. The whole variable domain, filled in from reference TRBV29-1 and TRBJ1-1, reads SAVISQKPSRDICQRGTSLTIQCQVDSQVTMMFWYRQQPGQSLTLIATANQGSEATYESGFVIDKFPISRPNLTFSTLTVSNMSPEDSSIYLCSVGTEAFFGQGTRLTVV.

This chain links TRBV5-6 with TRBJ2-3; TRBD2 is a possible D gene (7 bases). The ends were cut back, 5 bases at V and 6 bases at J, with 10 bases in the middle. Germline V gene lookup returns CDR1 SGHDT and CDR2 YYEEEE. The CDR3 length is 12 residues. CDR3 sequence (DNA): TGTGCCAGCAGGGCGGGGGCGGATACGCAGTATTTT. It yields the protein CASRAGADTQYF.

The V call is TRBV7-2, the J call TRBJ1-1, with 8 bases identical to TRBD1. The germline gives CDR1 SGHTA, CDR2 FQGNSA. The CDR3 loop spans 13 amino acids. The V segment lost 4 bases and the J segment 7 bases; nucleotides outside the gene matches: 5. The chain's CDR3 is CASSWGQAIEAFF. The DNA of the CDR3 is TGTGCCAGCAGCTGGGGACAGGCTATTGAAGCTTTCTTT. The whole variable domain, filled in from reference TRBV7-2 and TRBJ1-1, reads GAGVSQSPSNKVTEKGKDVELRCDPISGHTALYWYRQSLGQGLEFLIYFQGNSAPDKSGLPSDRFSAERTGGSVSTLTIQRTQQEDSAVYLCASSWGQAIEAFFGQGTRLTVV.

The rearrangement joins TRBV5-6 to TRBJ2-3; D gene unclear. The V end was cut by 7 bases, the J end by 0 bases, with 6 bases between. Germline V CDR1 and CDR2: SGHDT, YYEEEE. The CDR3 sequence is 12 residues long. As DNA, the CDR3 is TGTGCCAGCTCTGAGAGCACAGATACGCAGTATTTT. This codes for CASSESTDTQYF.

The chain recombines TRBV24-1 with TRBJ2-2; TRBD2 is a possible D gene (5 bases). The CDR3 totals 18 residues. V lost 0 bases to trimming and J lost 4 bases, with 17 bases between them. Per the germline V gene, CDR1 is KGHDR and CDR2 is SFDVKD. The CDR3 DNA is TGTGCCACCAGTGATTTGCAGGTAGAAAGAGGGCGCACCGGGGAGCTGTTTTTT. Amino acid sequence: CATSDLQVERGRTGELFF.

V is TRBV6-5 and J is TRBJ1-2; TRBD1 matches at 7 bases. CDR1 is MNHEY, CDR2 SVGAGI, per germline. V shed 6 bases and J 6 bases; nucleotides not matched to a gene: 13. This CDR3 comprises 15 residues. This chain's CDR3 is CASSPRQGTLDGYTF. The CDR3, as DNA: TGTGCCAGCAGCCCCCGACAGGGCACCTTGGATGGCTACACCTTC.

The J gene is TRBJ2-2, the V gene TRBV5-1; perhaps TRBD1 as D (6 bases). The germline gives CDR1 SGHRS, CDR2 YFSETQ. The CDR3 loop spans 16 amino acids. V shed 0 bases and J shed 6 bases, with 15 bases lying between them. The CDR3 spells CASSLVVGGSAGELFF. DNA of the CDR3: TGCGCCAGCAGCTTGGTAGTAGGGGGATCGGCCGGGGAGCTGTTTTTT. The full variable domain, completed using reference TRBV5-1 and TRBJ2-2, is KAGVTQTPRYLIKTRGQQVTLSCSPISGHRSVSWYQQTPGQGLQFLFEYFSETQRNKGNFPGRFSGRQFSNSRSEMNVSTLELGDSALYLCASSLVVGGSAGELFFGEGSRLTVL.

The J gene is TRBJ2-1, the V gene TRBV7-9; 12 positions agree with TRBD1. Looked up from germline, CDR1 is SEHNR and CDR2 is FQNEAQ (reference sequence). V was pared by 2 bases and J by 8 bases, with 7 bases of the junction left unmatched. This CDR3 spans 16 amino acids. CDR3 loop: CASSLLGTGGSDEQFF. In nucleotides, the CDR3 is TGTGCCAGCAGCTTATTAGGGACAGGGGGCTCCGATGAGCAGTTCTTC.